The next 20 T cell receptor beta chains were all read from a single sample in a study of control samples from healthy donors and cancer patients. The protocol was immunoSEQ multiplex PCR, while the TCRdb copy is restricted to in-frame clones and leaves out a portion. The data show about 92,000 clones, roughly 82% seen once. The sample consisted of blood. The receptor set was obtained from a woman in her sixties or seventies in good health.

The CDR3 coding sequence is TGCGCCAGCAGCCAGCCACTCGCTCTCCGCTCCTACGAGCAGTACTTC. Its protein is CASSQPLALRSYEQYF. This chain connects TRBV4-1 to TRBJ2-7; D remains unclear. Trimming took 3 bases from V and 0 from J, leaving 15 bases between them. CDR1 and CDR2 (germline): MGHRA, YSYEKL. The CDR3 extends over 16 amino acids.

The chain couples TRBV28 to TRBJ2-1, with 13 bases matching TRBD2. Germline V gives CDR1 MDHEN, CDR2 SYDVKM. With V trimmed by 5 bases and J by 10 bases, 5 bases remained unmatched. CDR3 length equals 14 residues. The CDR3 nucleotides are TGTGCCAGCAGTACTAGCGGGAGGGCCGGGGAGCAGTTCTTC. This encodes CASSTSGRAGEQFF.

The rearrangement joins TRBV11-2 to TRBJ1-1, with TRBD1 as a possible D gene (5 bases). There are 16 residues in the CDR3. The germline CDR1 and CDR2 sequences are SGHAT and FQNNGV. Trimming left V 5 bases short and J 2 bases short, with 18 bases between. The DNA for the CDR3 is TGTGCCAGCAGCCCGGGATCCCTAGGGGTTAACACTGAAGCTTTCTTT. Its translation is CASSPGSLGVNTEAFF.

V gene TRBV18 combines with J gene TRBJ1-1, with 7 bases that match TRBD1. The CDR3 consists of 15 residues. CDR1 is KGHSH and CDR2 is LQKENI in the germline V gene. The junction had 12 bases not matched to a gene; V was cut back by 6 bases and J by 5 bases. The CDR3 sequence is CASSPTTGRRTEAFF. DNA for the CDR3: TGTGCCAGCTCGCCTACGACAGGGAGGAGGACTGAAGCTTTCTTT.

This clone was picked up one time. The genes are TRBV6-2 or TRBV6-3 and TRBJ1-4; 8 nucleotides match TRBD1. The CDR3 totals 14 residues. V shed 5 bases and J 8 bases; nucleotides not matched to a gene: 7. CDR1 is MNHEY, CDR2 SVGEGT, per germline. The CDR3 here is CASSPGTGGEKLFF. The DNA of the CDR3 is TGTGCCAGCAGTCCCGGGACAGGAGGAGAAAAACTGTTTTTT.

V usage is TRBV27 and J usage is TRBJ1-1; no firm D call. Trimming left V 8 bases short and J 5 bases short, with 15 bases between. The CDR3 is 13 residues long. Germline V lookup: CDR1 MNHEY, CDR2 SMNVEV (reference sequence). CDR3 coding DNA: TGTGCCAGCGGACCCCCATGGGGTACTGAAGCTTTCTTT. Its translation: CASGPPWGTEAFF.

This sequence joins TRBV7-6 and TRBJ1-5; the match to TRBD1 covers 8 bases. Germline V gives CDR1 SGHVS, CDR2 FNYEAQ. CDR3 length equals 14 residues. V was pared by 5 bases and J by 6 bases, with 6 bases of the junction left unmatched. The CDR3 protein is CASSRQGLGQPQHF. The CDR3, as DNA: TGTGCCAGCAGCCGACAGGGGTTGGGTCAGCCCCAGCATTTT. The full variable domain, its missing parts supplied by reference TRBV7-6 and TRBJ1-5, is GAGVSQSPRYKVTKRGQDVALRCDPISGHVSLYWYRQALGQGPEFLTYFNYEAQQDKSGLPNDRFSAERPEGSISTLTIQRTEQRDSAMYRCASSRQGLGQPQHFGDGTRLSIL.

The chain joins TRBV7-9 to TRBJ1-4, with a possible D match to TRBD1 (6 bases). The length of the CDR3 is 13 residues. CDR1 and CDR2 from the germline V gene are SEHNR and FQNEAQ (reference sequence). The V end lost 1 base, the J end lost 8 bases, and 8 bases lay between the germline ends. Here the CDR3 DNA reads TGTGCCAGCAGCTTAGGGGGGGCAGAAAAACTGTTTTTT. As protein: CASSLGGAEKLFF.

The V and J genes are TRBV7-2 and TRBJ1-3; D is uncertain. V was clipped by 2 bases and J by 4 bases, with 6 bases between them. The germline V gene has CDR1 SGHTA and CDR2 FQGNSA. CDR3 size: 13 residues. CDR3 nucleotides: TGTGCCAGCAGCTTATACGGCGGAAACACCATATATTTT. Protein sequence: CASSLYGGNTIYF.

The chain carries TRBV3-1 (or the pseudogene TRBV3-2) and TRBJ1-4, with a weak D call TRBD1 (5 bases). Germline loops: CDR1 LGHDT, CDR2 YNNKEL (reference sequence). Trimming removed 3 bases from V and 4 bases from J, with 9 bases in between. This CDR3 contains 14 residues. The CDR3 protein is CASSQGRLNEKLFF. The CDR3 bases are TGTGCCAGCAGCCAGGGACGGCTTAATGAAAAACTGTTTTTT.

The V gene is TRBV5-4, the J gene TRBJ2-6; D may be TRBD2 (6 bases). The V end was cut by 4 bases, the J end by 3 bases, with 14 bases between. The V gene's germline CDR1 is SGHNT and CDR2 YYREEE (reference sequence). CDR3 length: 16 residues. The CDR3 sequence: CASSPPGLVGANVLTF. The CDR3 DNA follows: TGTGCCAGCAGCCCGCCGGGACTGGTTGGGGCCAACGTCCTGACTTTC. The variable domain in full, completed from reference TRBV5-4 and TRBJ2-6, reads ETGVTQSPTHLIKTRGQQVTLRCSSQSGHNTVSWYQQALGQGPQFIFQYYREEENGRGNFPPRFSGLQFPNYSSELNVNALELDDSALYLCASSPPGLVGANVLTFGAGSRLTVL.

This rearrangement joins TRBV11-2 to TRBJ2-2, with 7 bases lining up with TRBD1. Trimming removed 5 bases from V and 0 bases from J; junction bases left unmatched: 6. This CDR3 contains 16 residues. Germline V gene data show CDR1 as SGHAT and CDR2 as FQNNGV. The CDR3 is CASSSYRGANTGELFF. CDR3 coding DNA: TGTGCCAGCAGCAGCTACAGGGGTGCGAACACCGGGGAGCTGTTTTTT.

V usage is TRBV11-2 and J usage is TRBJ2-5, with D perhaps matching TRBD2 (6 bases). The germline CDR1 and CDR2 sequences are SGHAT and FQNNGV. CDR3 length: 14 residues. Trimming shortened V by 7 bases and J by 2 bases, and 14 bases separated the two germline ends. In DNA, the CDR3 is TGTGCCAGCACGTTTTTAGCGGAACAAGAGACCCAGTACTTC. Translation gives CASTFLAEQETQYF.

The rearrangement links TRBV7-9 to TRBJ2-6, with D tentatively TRBD1 (6 bases). V was shortened by 8 bases and J by 2 bases, with 13 bases between the two germline ends. CDR1 is SEHNR and CDR2 is FQNEAQ in the germline V gene (reference sequence). The CDR3 length is 15 residues. In DNA, the CDR3 is TGTGCCAGCCCCCTACAGGGAGCTGGGGCCAACGTCCTGACTTTC. Its translation is CASPLQGAGANVLTF.

The J gene is TRBJ1-5, the V gene TRBV23-1; TRBD1 is a possible D gene (6 bases). TRBV23-1 is sorted into the ORF group, with uncertain function. The V and J ends lost 2 bases and 4 bases respectively, with 15 bases between them. The CDR3 consists of 16 residues. CDR3 residues: CASSQQARGGNQPQHF. CDR3 in DNA: TGCGCCAGCAGTCAACAGGCCAGGGGCGGGAATCAGCCCCAGCATTTT.

In DNA form, the CDR3 reads TGCAGCGTTTGGATTGGGTACACTGAAGCTTTCTTT. Protein: CSVWIGYTEAFF. This rearrangement joins TRBV29-1 to TRBJ1-1; D gene unclear. The germline V and J ends were trimmed by 5 bases and 3 bases, with 10 bases remaining between them. Germline loops: CDR1 SQVTM, CDR2 ANQGSEA. The CDR3 contains 12 residues. Supplemented by reference TRBV29-1 and TRBJ1-1, the full variable domain reads SAVISQKPSRDICQRGTSLTIQCQVDSQVTMMFWYRQQPGQSLTLIATANQGSEATYESGFVIDKFPISRPNLTFSTLTVSNMSPEDSSIYLCSVWIGYTEAFFGQGTRLTVV.

The CDR3 reads CASSYGVGNQPQHF. Written as DNA, the CDR3 is TGTGCCAGCAGTTACGGGGTGGGCAATCAGCCCCAGCATTTT. V gene TRBV6-5 combines with J gene TRBJ1-5; D not certain. The CDR3 totals 14 residues. Germline V lookup: CDR1 MNHEY, CDR2 SVGAGI. With 2 bases removed from V and 2 bases from J, the gap between germline ends came to 7 bases.

The V and J genes are TRBV28 and TRBJ1-3; no definite D call. The CDR3 loop spans 15 amino acids. Trimming removed 3 bases from V and 3 bases from J, with 12 bases in between. CDR1 is MDHEN, CDR2 SYDVKM, per germline. The CDR3 bases are TGTGCCAGCAGTTTCCAACAGCCTCTTGGAAACACCATATATTTT. Translating it yields CASSFQQPLGNTIYF.

This rearrangement joins TRBV12-3 or TRBV12-4 to TRBJ1-2; possibly TRBD1 for D (5 bases). The CDR3 runs 13 residues. Trimming cost V 6 bases and J 4 bases, with 12 bases left between them. In DNA, the CDR3 is TGTGCCAGCAGCTACCCCGACAGCTATGGCTACACCTTC. This codes for CASSYPDSYGYTF.

The gene calls are TRBV19 and TRBJ2-6; D is uncertain. The CDR3 has 15 amino acids. V lost 6 bases and J lost 0, with 9 bases in between. The germline gives CDR1 LNHDA, CDR2 SQIVND (reference sequence). CDR3 in amino acids: CASRMESSGANVLTF. DNA for the CDR3: TGTGCCAGTAGAATGGAAAGCTCTGGGGCCAACGTCCTGACTTTC.